Listed below are T cell receptor beta chains from one sample, sequenced in a study of OX40 agonist ivuxolimab in advanced cancers. The assay was immunoSEQ multiplex PCR, and TCRdb's table has in-frame clones only and misses some. The data show approximately 30,000 clones, about 80% seen once. The sample consisted of CD4+ or CD8+ T cells sorted from blood, taken in a trial of the OX40 agonist ivuxolimab. The receptors originated from an adult with an advanced solid tumor such as melanoma, head and neck, liver or kidney cancer. CDR3s include the opening cysteine and the closing phenylalanine or tryptophan. Fields, in order: J gene, V gene, D gene, clone size, CDR3 DNA, CDR3 protein. D genes are given only for firm matches. Size values are once, few and many counts, or a class for expanded clones, and some rows have none.

TRBJ1-2	TRBV19	-	-	TGTGCCAGTAGTATAGTCTACAGGGATGGCTACACCTTC	CASSIVYRDGYTF
TRBJ2-1	TRBV4-3	TRBD2	-	TGCGCCAGCAGCCAGCACGCACTAGCGGGAATAGCGAATGAGCAGTTCTTC	CASSQHALAGIANEQFF
TRBJ2-2	TRBV7-2	TRBD2	-	TGTGCCAGCAGCTTCCCGGGACTAGACTTCACCGGGGAGCTGTTTTTT	CASSFPGLDFTGELFF
TRBJ2-3	TRBV27	TRBD2	-	TGTGCCAGCAGCAGGTCGGTTAGCGGGTTCCCCACAGATACGCAGTATTTT	CASSRSVSGFPTDTQYF
TRBJ2-1	TRBV29-1	TRBD2	-	TGCAGCGTAGTAGCGGGAGCCGCTTCCTACAATGAGCAGTTCTTC	CSVVAGAASYNEQFF
TRBJ2-3	TRBV6-5	-	-	TGTGCCAGCAGTTATGGTCAGGCGAGAGATACGCAGTATTTT	CASSYGQARDTQYF
TRBJ2-7	TRBV29-1	TRBD1	-	TGCAGCGTAGCCCTGGACAGGGTCGGAGACGAGCAGTACTTC	CSVALDRVGDEQYF
TRBJ2-7	TRBV27	TRBD1	-	TGTGCCAGCAGTCCCAGGACAGGGATGTCCTACGAGCAGTACTTC	CASSPRTGMSYEQYF
TRBJ2-7	TRBV6-5	TRBD2	-	TGTGCCAGCACTCCAGCGGGAGTGGCCTACGAGCAGTACTTC	CASTPAGVAYEQYF
TRBJ2-7	TRBV9	TRBD2	-	TGTGCCAGCAGCCCCACCCCTGCCAAGATCCTAGCGGGAGCCAAATACGAGCAGTACTTC	CASSPTPAKILAGAKYEQYF
TRBJ2-7	TRBV6-6	-	-	TGTGCCAGCAGTTACGGACCGTCCTACGAGCAGTACTTC	CASSYGPSYEQYF
TRBJ2-7	TRBV6-5	-	few	TGTGCCAGCAGTTCCCTTCGCGGGGGCTCCGAGGGAGAGCAGTACTTC	CASSSLRGGSEGEQYF
TRBJ1-1	TRBV11-3	-	few	TGTGCCAGCAGCTCTCAGGTTAACACTGAAGCTTTCTTT	CASSSQVNTEAFF
TRBJ1-1	TRBV28	-	once	TGTGCCAGCGGGGGGTTGGTTGAAGCTTTCTTT	CASGGLVEAFF
TRBJ2-7	TRBV28	TRBD2	-	TGTGCCAGCAGCCGAGAGCGGGGGCTGTTCTACGAGCAGTACTTC	CASSRERGLFYEQYF
TRBJ1-1	TRBV19	-	-	TGTGCCAGTAGTATCGGGGTGCGGAACACTGAAGCTTTCTTT	CASSIGVRNTEAFF
TRBJ2-7	TRBV7-9	TRBD1	-	TGTGCCAGCAGCTTAACGGACAGGGCCTACGAGCAGTACTTC	CASSLTDRAYEQYF
TRBJ2-7	TRBV7-9	-	-	TGTGCCAGCAGCTTAGTGGGGACACGCGAGCAGTACTTC	CASSLVGTREQYF
TRBJ2-3	TRBV19	-	-	TGTGCCAGTAGTCGGAGGACCACAGATACGCAGTATTTT	CASSRRTTDTQYF
TRBJ1-3	TRBV11-2	-	-	TGTGCCAGCAGCTTAGATTTGGGGATTTCTGGAAACACCATATATTTT	CASSLDLGISGNTIYF
TRBJ2-7	TRBV4-1	-	-	TGCGCCAGCAGCCAAGTCAGGGGTGCCGCCTACGAGCAGTACTTC	CASSQVRGAAYEQYF
TRBJ1-3	TRBV7-9	-	-	TGTGCCAGCTTCAAACAGCGCTCTGGAAACACCATATATTTT	CASFKQRSGNTIYF
TRBJ2-2	TRBV7-9	-	-	TGTGCTTCCGGTAGGACGAACACCGGGGAGCTGTTTTTT	CASGRTNTGELFF
TRBJ2-1	TRBV4-1	-	-	TGCGCCAGCAGCGCTCTAGGTAATGAGCAGTTCTTC	CASSALGNEQFF
TRBJ2-7	TRBV9	-	-	TGTGCCAGCAGCGTAGGTGCCGGTTTTCACTACGAGCAGTACTTC	CASSVGAGFHYEQYF
TRBJ1-5	TRBV28	-	-	TGTGCCAGCAATCGATACAGGGAGGGTCAGCCCCAGCATTTT	CASNRYREGQPQHF
TRBJ1-5	TRBV28	-	-	TGTGCCAGTTCGGGGTTATATCAGCCCCAGCATTTT	CASSGLYQPQHF
TRBJ1-5	TRBV6-6	-	-	TGTGCCAGCAGTTACAGGTCGGGCAATCAGCCCCAGCATTTT	CASSYRSGNQPQHF
TRBJ2-1	TRBV9	-	-	TGTGCCAGCAGCGTACAGGGGTACCGCGACAATGAGCAGTTCTTC	CASSVQGYRDNEQFF
TRBJ2-7	TRBV3-1/TRBV3-2	-	-	TGTGCCAGCAGCCATAGGGTTTACTTC	CASSHRVYF
TRBJ1-2	TRBV5-6	-	-	-	CASSFGQGSSLF
TRBJ2-7	TRBV15	-	-	TGTGCCACCAGCAGAACCTCGGGGCAGACCTACGAGCAGTACTTC	CATSRTSGQTYEQYF
TRBJ1-5	TRBV11-3	-	-	TGTGCCAGCAGCGCGCAAGGATTCCAGGGGAAGGGACAGCCCCAGCATTTT	CASSAQGFQGKGQPQHF
TRBJ2-7	TRBV6-5	-	once	TGTGCCAGCAGTTACGGGGAACCCTACGAGCAGTACTTC	CASSYGEPYEQYF
TRBJ2-1	TRBV28	-	-	TGTGCCAGCAGTTTATTGGATCGGGGAGTAGTCTCCTACAATGAGCAGTTCTTC	CASSLLDRGVVSYNEQFF
TRBJ2-7	TRBV28	TRBD2	-	TGTGCCAGCAGGGACGAGAGGGGGACTAGCTACGAGCAGTACTTC	CASRDERGTSYEQYF
TRBJ2-4	TRBV19	-	-	TGTGCCAGTAGAAAGGGTGGTGAAAACATTCAGTACTTC	CASRKGGENIQYF